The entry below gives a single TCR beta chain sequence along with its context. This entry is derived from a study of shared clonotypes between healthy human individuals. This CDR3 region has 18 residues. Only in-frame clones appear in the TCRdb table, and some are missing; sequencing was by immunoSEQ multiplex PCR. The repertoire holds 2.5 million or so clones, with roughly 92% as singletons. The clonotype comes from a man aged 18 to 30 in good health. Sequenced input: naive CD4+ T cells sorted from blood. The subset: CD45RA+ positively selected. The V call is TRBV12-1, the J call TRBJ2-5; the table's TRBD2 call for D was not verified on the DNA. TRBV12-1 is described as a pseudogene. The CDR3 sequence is CASSFAQLAGGPEETQYF. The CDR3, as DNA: TGTGCCAGCAGCTTTGCGCAACTAGCGGGGGGGCCAGAAGAGACCCAGTACTTC.